The 15 T cell receptor beta chains below were found in one sample sequenced in a study of blood T cell repertoires in COVID-19. Produced via immunoSEQ multiplex PCR; TCRdb's table is partial and in-frame only. Of about 94,000 clones listed, around 86% are singletons. The sample comprised peripheral blood. These receptors all come from a woman older than 75 with acute or convalescent COVID-19.

CDR3 coding DNA: TGTGCCATCAGATCGACGGGAGGGCCCGAACTTGAAGCTTTCTTT. The encoded protein is CAIRSTGGPELEAFF. The V call is TRBV10-3, the J call TRBJ1-1, with no clear D. Germline V gene sequence: CDR1 ENHRY, CDR2 SYGVKD. The CDR3 is made up of 15 amino acids. Trimming shortened V by 6 bases and J by 7 bases, and 21 bases separated the two germline ends.

This chain uses TRBV12-3 or TRBV12-4 with TRBJ2-5, with D unclear. This CDR3 region has 13 residues. V lost 2 bases and J 4 bases, leaving 8 bases between the germline ends. The CDR3 loop is CASSLYLGETQYF. The CDR3 DNA reads TGTGCCAGCAGTTTATATCTAGGAGAGACCCAGTACTTC.

This chain links TRBV30 with TRBJ1-5, with TRBD1 as a possible D gene (5 bases). CDR3 length: 14 amino acids. V dropped 1 base and J dropped 6 bases, with 13 bases sitting between them. Germline values: CDR1 GTSNPN, CDR2 SVGIG (reference sequence). The CDR3 DNA sequence: TGTGCCTGGAGTGAGAGGGGAGGTGGTCAGCCCCAGCATTTT. It specifies CAWSERGGGQPQHF.

This rearrangement joins TRBV19 to TRBJ2-2, with TRBD1 as a possible D gene (5 bases). Germline values: CDR1 LNHDA, CDR2 SQIVND (reference sequence). This CDR3 region has 13 residues. V lost 6 bases, J lost 6 bases, and 11 bases lay in between. Here the CDR3 DNA reads TGTGCCAGTAGGCGACAGTCGGCCGGGGAGCTGTTTTTT. It yields the protein CASRRQSAGELFF.

The chain carries TRBV7-3 and TRBJ1-1, with D possibly being TRBD1 (5 bases). Germline CDR1 is SGHTA and CDR2 is FQGTGA. Deletions cut 4 bases from V and 0 bases from J, with 12 bases between. CDR3 length equals 15 residues. CDR3: CASSSTGGMNTEAFF. Here the CDR3 DNA reads TGTGCCAGCAGCTCCACCGGGGGAATGAACACTGAAGCTTTCTTT.

The chain has TRBV3-1 (or the pseudogene TRBV3-2) and TRBJ2-1; maybe TRBD2 (6 bases). The V end was cut by 1 base, the J end by 6 bases, with 13 bases between. The CDR3 contains 15 residues. The germline V gene has CDR1 LGHDT and CDR2 YNNKEL (reference sequence). The CDR3 region is CASSQGLGLSNEQFF. The CDR3 coding sequence is TGTGCCAGCAGCCAAGGACTAGGTTTAAGCAATGAGCAGTTCTTC.

This rearrangement joins TRBV15 to TRBJ2-2; the match to TRBD1 covers 7 bases. Germline CDR1 reads LNHNV; CDR2 reads YYDKDF (reference sequence). J was trimmed by 6 bases and V by 4 bases; bases with no gene match: 11. The CDR3 is made up of 16 amino acids. CDR3 region: CATSKGALSKAGELFF. CDR3 DNA: TGTGCCACCAGCAAGGGGGCCCTTTCCAAGGCCGGGGAGCTGTTTTTT.

The chain recombines TRBV6-2 or TRBV6-3 with TRBJ1-5; D possibly corresponds to TRBD1 (6 bases). Germline CDR1 reads MNHEY; CDR2 reads SVGEGT. The V end was cut by 3 bases, the J end by 0 bases, with 12 bases between. The CDR3 contains 16 residues. The CDR3 here is CASSYQTGNSNQPQHF. As DNA, the CDR3 is TGTGCCAGCAGTTATCAAACAGGGAATAGCAATCAGCCCCAGCATTTT.

J is TRBJ2-5 and V is TRBV6-5, with TRBD1 identical over 8 bases. Germline V lookup: CDR1 MNHEY, CDR2 SVGAGI. The CDR3 is made up of 13 amino acids. Trimming cost V 7 bases and J 5 bases; bases outside gene matches: 6. In DNA form, the CDR3 reads TGTGCCAGCAAGAGGACAGGGCTGGAGACCCAGTACTTC. Translated: CASKRTGLETQYF.

The chain is built from TRBV5-1 and TRBJ2-5; 10 nucleotides agree with TRBD2. CDR3 length: 15 residues. V was clipped by 2 bases and J by 4 bases; unmatched bases: 5. Germline loops: CDR1 SGHRS, CDR2 YFSETQ. The CDR3 region is CASSFLGLAAETQYF. DNA for the CDR3: TGCGCCAGCAGCTTCCTTGGACTAGCGGCAGAGACCCAGTACTTC.

The chain links TRBV18 to TRBJ2-5, with D maybe TRBD1 (5 bases). The V gene lost 5 bases and the J gene lost 0 bases, with 10 bases spanning the gap. There are 14 residues in the CDR3. Germline CDR1 and CDR2: KGHSH and LQKENI. CDR3: CASSSSGYQETQYF. The CDR3 nucleotides read TGTGCCAGCTCAAGCTCAGGGTACCAAGAGACCCAGTACTTC.

The chain uses TRBV7-2 and TRBJ1-6, with D perhaps matching TRBD1 (5 bases). The CDR3 spans 16 residues. Trimming pared 2 bases from V and 3 bases from J, leaving 11 bases between. Germline values: CDR1 SGHTA, CDR2 FQGNSA. CDR3 bases: TGTGCCAGCAGCTTAAATAGGGGCCTCTATAATTCACCCCTCCACTTT. Translation gives CASSLNRGLYNSPLHF.

The chain links TRBV6-2 or TRBV6-3 to TRBJ2-7; D is undetermined. Germline V lookup: CDR1 MNHEY, CDR2 SVGEGT. Trimming removed 1 base from V and 5 bases from J, with 6 bases in between. The CDR3 length is 12 residues. The CDR3 region has the DNA TGTGCCAGCAGTTACTGGTCTAACGAGCAGTACTTC. Translation: CASSYWSNEQYF.

This chain links TRBV18 with TRBJ2-7, with 7 bases matching TRBD1. CDR3 length: 15 amino acids. V shed 2 bases and J 1 base; nucleotides not matched to a gene: 5. Looked up from germline, CDR1 is KGHSH and CDR2 is LQKENI. CDR3 nucleotides: TGTGCCAGCTCACCAGCCGGGACAGCTTCCTACGAGCAGTACTTC. Protein sequence: CASSPAGTASYEQYF.

V and J are TRBV30 and TRBJ2-7; unclear D gene. The length of the CDR3 is 12 residues. Germline CDR1 is GTSNPN and CDR2 is SVGIG (reference sequence). V was cut by 3 bases and J by 5 bases, with 11 bases left in between. CDR3 region: CAWSRLVDEQYF. The DNA for the CDR3 is TGTGCCTGGAGCAGGTTGGTGGACGAGCAGTACTTC.